These 13 T cell receptor beta chains were sequenced from one sample in a study of blood T cells in healthy people across ages. Sample-barcoded 5' priming and a J-beta primer mix drove a second PCR of roughly 6 to 12 cycles. TCRdb fed the 5' RACE reads into MiXCR, producing one record per CDR3 protein. Among some 550,000 distinct CDR3 sequences, roughly 48% were seen once, and the ten largest hold around 23%. The sample consisted of blood. All receptors derive from a man aged 80 or over in good health.

Only a few counts were recorded for this clonotype. The rearrangement uses TRBV7-2 and TRBJ2-7; 15 bases align to TRBD2. Looked up from germline, CDR1 is SGHTA and CDR2 is FQGNSA. V shed 4 bases and J 4 bases; nucleotides not matched to a gene: 2. The CDR3 consists of 15 residues. The CDR3: CASSWTSGRGYEQYF. DNA of the CDR3: TGTGCCAGCAGCTGGACTAGCGGGAGGGGGTACGAGCAGTACTTC.

The CDR3 loop is CSALVGEQYF. The CDR3 DNA reads as TGCAGCGCCCTGGTTGGGGAGCAGTACTTC. The rearrangement uses TRBV29-1 and TRBJ2-5; D perhaps matches TRBD2 (5 bases). The CDR3 is made up of 10 amino acids. V was pared by 7 bases and J by 11 bases, with 14 bases between. Germline V gene lookup returns CDR1 SQVTM and CDR2 ANQGSEA.

The chain has TRBV3-1 and TRBJ2-1; D possibly corresponds to TRBD2 (5 bases). CDR1 is LGHDT, CDR2 YNNKEL, per germline (reference sequence). The CDR3 loop spans 16 amino acids. Trimming left V 4 bases short and J 0 bases short, with 13 bases between. The CDR3 sequence is CASSRTGMSSYNEQFF. CDR3 nucleotides: TGTGCCAGCAGCCGTACGGGGATGAGCTCCTACAATGAGCAGTTCTTC.

J is TRBJ2-6 and V is TRBV6-2 or TRBV6-3; D call uncertain. Trimming stripped 4 bases from V and 1 base from J, with 14 bases between. The germline gives CDR1 MNHEY, CDR2 SVGEGT. The CDR3 is made up of 17 amino acids. CDR3 sequence (DNA): TGTGCCAGCAGTTGGTATTCTCGGTTATCTGGGGCCAACGTCCTGACTTTC. Translated: CASSWYSRLSGANVLTF.

The V gene is TRBV30, the J gene TRBJ2-5, with 7 bases fitting TRBD1. The germline CDR1 and CDR2 sequences are GTSNPN and SVGIG (reference sequence). This CDR3 contains 14 residues. After removal of 5 bases from V and 2 bases from J, the junction contained 8 bases not matched to a gene. The CDR3 region has the DNA TGTGCCTGGGAGAGAACAGGGGTTCAAGAGACCCAGTACTTC. Amino acid sequence: CAWERTGVQETQYF.

V is TRBV2 and J is TRBJ1-1, with 9 bases identical to TRBD1. The CDR3 has 13 amino acids. The germline gives CDR1 SNHLY, CDR2 FYNNEI. V was clipped by 10 bases and J by 7 bases; unmatched bases: 10. This CDR3 is CATSYRGPGEAFF. The DNA for the CDR3 is TGTGCCACTTCTTACAGGGGGCCCGGTGAAGCTTTCTTT.

The chain recombines TRBV2 with TRBJ1-1; TRBD1 aligns across 8 bases. With V trimmed by 6 bases and J by 0 bases, 6 bases remained unmatched. CDR3 length: 15 amino acids. The germline gives CDR1 SNHLY, CDR2 FYNNEI. The CDR3 reads CASRNRQGMNTEAFF. The CDR3 DNA follows: TGTGCCAGCAGGAACAGACAGGGGATGAACACTGAAGCTTTCTTT.

The chain couples TRBV3-1 to TRBJ2-7; D may be TRBD2 (6 bases). The CDR3 runs 17 residues. Germline V gives CDR1 LGHDT, CDR2 YNNKEL (reference sequence). Trimming took off 3 bases at V and 0 bases at J, with 18 bases between the two ends. The CDR3 here is CASSHYTGLWSSYEQYF. Here the CDR3 DNA reads TGTGCCAGCAGCCACTATACGGGACTCTGGAGCTCCTACGAGCAGTACTTC.

This chain connects TRBV20-1 to TRBJ2-5; 9 nucleotides line up with TRBD2. The germline gives CDR1 DFQATT, CDR2 SNEGSKA (reference sequence). Trimming took 4 bases from V and 11 from J; bases not matched to a gene: 11. This CDR3 is built from 13 residues. Here the CDR3 reads CSAKRSLAGEQYF. The CDR3 bases are TGCAGTGCTAAGAGGTCACTAGCGGGTGAGCAGTACTTC.

In this sample, this clonotype turned up a few times. The CDR3 DNA follows: TGTGCCAGCACCCTACTCTCAATGAATCTGGGGGCCAACGTCCTGACTTTC. It translates to CASTLLSMNLGANVLTF. This chain connects TRBV7-2 to TRBJ2-6; no firm D call. The CDR3 has 17 amino acids. V lost 7 bases and J lost 4, with 20 bases in between. Germline assignment: CDR1 SGHTA and CDR2 FQGNSA.

The V and J genes are TRBV2 and TRBJ2-1; D may be TRBD2 (5 bases). Looked up from germline, CDR1 is SNHLY and CDR2 is FYNNEI. Deletions cut 1 base from V and 7 bases from J, with 17 bases between. The CDR3 extends over 16 amino acids. In DNA, the CDR3 is TGTGCCAGCAGTGAAGGAGGGTATCGGGTCGGGAATGAGCAGTTCTTC. Its translation is CASSEGGYRVGNEQFF.

With respect to this clonotype: A read error may account for a junction end that differs from germline. The V gene is TRBV15, the J gene TRBJ2-4; the match to TRBD1 covers 9 bases. CDR1 is LNHNV and CDR2 is YYDKDF in the germline V gene (reference sequence). This CDR3 has 17 residues. This chain's CDR3 is CASSSGTGRWVKNIQYF. In DNA form, the CDR3 reads TGTGCCTCCAGCAGCGGGACAGGGAGATGGGTCAAAAACATTCAGTACTTC.

As for this clonotype: Germline is not matched at one junction end, which may reflect a read error. This sequence joins TRBV7-7 and TRBJ2-1; a possible D gene is TRBD2 (6 bases). This CDR3 comprises 16 residues. CDR1 is SSHAT, CDR2 FNYEAQ, per germline (reference sequence). CDR3 DNA: TGTGCTAGCAGCCCGGGTCGGTGTAGCGGCGCCAATGAGCAGTTCTTC. As protein: CASSPGRCSGANEQFF.